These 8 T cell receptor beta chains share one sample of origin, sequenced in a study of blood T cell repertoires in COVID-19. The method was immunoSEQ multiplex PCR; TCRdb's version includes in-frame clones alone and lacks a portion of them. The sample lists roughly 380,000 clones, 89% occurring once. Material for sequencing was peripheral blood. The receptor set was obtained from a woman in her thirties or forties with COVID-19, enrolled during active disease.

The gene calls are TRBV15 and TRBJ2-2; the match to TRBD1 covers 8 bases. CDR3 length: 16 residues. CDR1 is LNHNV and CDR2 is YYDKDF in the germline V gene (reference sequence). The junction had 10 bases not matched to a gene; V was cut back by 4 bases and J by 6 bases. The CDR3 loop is CATSTRTGWRAGELFF. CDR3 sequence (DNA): TGTGCCACCAGCACGCGGACAGGGTGGAGGGCCGGGGAGCTGTTTTTT.

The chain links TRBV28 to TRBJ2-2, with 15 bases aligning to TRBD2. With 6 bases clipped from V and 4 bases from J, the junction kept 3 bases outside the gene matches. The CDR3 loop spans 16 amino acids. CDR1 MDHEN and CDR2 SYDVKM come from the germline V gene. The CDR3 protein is CASRTGLAGGTGELFF. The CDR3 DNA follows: TGTGCCAGCAGAACGGGACTAGCGGGGGGCACCGGGGAGCTGTTTTTT.

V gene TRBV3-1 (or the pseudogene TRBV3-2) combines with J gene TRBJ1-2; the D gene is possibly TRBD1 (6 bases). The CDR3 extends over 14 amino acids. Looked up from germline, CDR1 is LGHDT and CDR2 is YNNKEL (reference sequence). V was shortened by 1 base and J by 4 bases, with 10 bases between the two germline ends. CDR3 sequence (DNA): TGTGCCAGCAGCCAAGGGGGGCTGCTCTATGGCTACACCTTC. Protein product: CASSQGGLLYGYTF.

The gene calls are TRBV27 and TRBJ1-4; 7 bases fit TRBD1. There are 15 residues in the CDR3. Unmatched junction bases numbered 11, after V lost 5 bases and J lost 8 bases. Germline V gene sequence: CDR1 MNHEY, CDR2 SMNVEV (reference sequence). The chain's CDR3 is CASSPGVGGFEKLFF. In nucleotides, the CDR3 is TGTGCCAGCAGTCCCGGAGTAGGGGGCTTCGAAAAACTGTTTTTT.

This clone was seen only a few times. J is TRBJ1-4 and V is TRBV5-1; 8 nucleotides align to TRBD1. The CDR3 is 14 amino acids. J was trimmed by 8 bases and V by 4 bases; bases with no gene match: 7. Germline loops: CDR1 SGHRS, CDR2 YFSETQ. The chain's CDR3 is CASSPSTGEEKLFF. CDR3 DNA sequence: TGCGCCAGCAGCCCCTCGACAGGGGAAGAAAAACTGTTTTTT.

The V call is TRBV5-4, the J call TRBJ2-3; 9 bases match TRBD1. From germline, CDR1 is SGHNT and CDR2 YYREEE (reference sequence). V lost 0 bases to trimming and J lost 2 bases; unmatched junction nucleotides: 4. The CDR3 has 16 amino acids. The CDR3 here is CASSLVRDRVTDTQYF. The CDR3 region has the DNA TGTGCCAGCAGCTTGGTTCGGGACAGGGTCACAGATACGCAGTATTTT.

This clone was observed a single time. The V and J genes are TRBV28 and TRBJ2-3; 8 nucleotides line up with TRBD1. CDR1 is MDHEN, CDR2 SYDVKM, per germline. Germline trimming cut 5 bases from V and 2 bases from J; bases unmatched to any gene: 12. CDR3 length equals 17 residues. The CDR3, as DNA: TGTGCCAGCAGTCTTTCCGGGACAGGAGGCCCCACAGATACGCAGTATTTT. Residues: CASSLSGTGGPTDTQYF.

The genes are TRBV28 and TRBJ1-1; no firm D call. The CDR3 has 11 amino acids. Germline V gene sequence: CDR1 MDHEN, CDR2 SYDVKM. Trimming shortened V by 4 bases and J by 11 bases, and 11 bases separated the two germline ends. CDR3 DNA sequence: TGTGCCAGCAGTTCCCGGAGCGGGGCTTTCTTT. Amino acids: CASSSRSGAFF.